One and the same sample provided the 13 T cell receptor beta chains below, sequenced in a study of T cell repertoires in cytomegalovirus infection. TCRdb reprocessed the reads with MiXCR, giving one entry per CDR3 protein. This sample has 100,000 or so distinct CDR3 sequences, with around 22% found just once. The sequencing input was CD8+ T cells from PBMCs. All receptors derive from a human donor in good health (CMV status not recorded). Some clones in this sample may be carry-over from other donors' samples.

The V gene is TRBV29-1, the J gene TRBJ2-7; D may be TRBD1 (6 bases). The CDR3 sequence is 14 residues long. In germline, CDR1 is SQVTM, CDR2 ANQGSEA. The V end lost 5 bases, the J end lost 2 bases, and 16 bases lay between the germline ends. CDR3 in amino acids: CSVNSGTKAYEQYF. The DNA for the CDR3 is TGCAGCGTTAACTCCGGGACAAAAGCCTACGAGCAGTACTTC.

This clonotype was seen repeatedly, ten times or more. V and J are TRBV13 and TRBJ1-6; D remains unclear. V was pared by 2 bases and J by 5 bases, with 13 bases between. The CDR3 runs to 16 residues. Germline V gene data show CDR1 as PRHDT and CDR2 as FYEKMQ (reference sequence). The CDR3 region has the DNA TGTGCCAGCAGCTTAAGAACCCGACGGAATAATTCACCCCTCCACTTT. Protein: CASSLRTRRNNSPLHF.

In its sample, this clonotype was seen a few times. This chain uses TRBV27 with TRBJ2-1; D uncertain. The CDR3 runs 13 residues. V was pared by 5 bases and J by 5 bases, with 10 bases between. In germline, CDR1 is MNHEY, CDR2 SMNVEV (reference sequence). CDR3 in amino acids: CASSILGDNEQFF. CDR3 coding DNA: TGTGCCAGCAGTATATTAGGAGACAATGAGCAGTTCTTC.

This clonotype occurred a few times. CDR3 DNA: TGTGCCAGCAGTTTTTGGGGGACTGAAGCTTTCTTT. Amino acids: CASSFWGTEAFF. The V and J genes are TRBV12-3 or TRBV12-4 and TRBJ1-1; D is perhaps TRBD1 (5 bases). This CDR3 has 12 amino acids. Between the trimmed V and J ends, which lost 3 bases and 5 bases, there was a span of 7 bases.

V and J are TRBV5-4 and TRBJ2-5, with D unclear. Germline V gives CDR1 SGHNT, CDR2 YYREEE (reference sequence). The CDR3 has 14 amino acids. The V end was cut by 1 base, the J end by 0 bases, with 7 bases between. The CDR3 loop is CASSLRSNQETQYF. Here the CDR3 DNA reads TGTGCCAGCAGCTTGAGGTCCAACCAAGAGACCCAGTACTTC.

The V and J genes are TRBV5-1 and TRBJ1-6; D not resolved. Trimming took off 0 bases at V and 9 bases at J, with 10 bases between the two ends. This CDR3 is built from 14 residues. Germline lookup yields CDR1 SGHRS and CDR2 YFSETQ. In nucleotides, the CDR3 is TGCGCCAGCAGCTTGGAGCAGGCACCTTCACCCCTCCACTTT. Encoded protein: CASSLEQAPSPLHF.

This chain joins TRBV2 and TRBJ2-1; TRBD2 is a possible D gene (6 bases). The length of the CDR3 is 14 residues. Germline lookup yields CDR1 SNHLY and CDR2 FYNNEI. Trimming took 6 bases from V and 3 from J, leaving 12 bases between them. The CDR3 nucleotides are TGTGCCAGCAGGTGGGCGGACTACTACAATGAGCAGTTCTTC. It is translated as CASRWADYYNEQFF.

This clonotype has ten or more counts. V usage is TRBV6-2 or TRBV6-3 and J usage is TRBJ1-5, with TRBD1 as a possible D gene (5 bases). Germline CDR1 is MNHEY and CDR2 is SVGEGT. V lost 3 bases and J 0 bases, leaving 18 bases between the germline ends. The CDR3 extends over 18 amino acids. Here the CDR3 reads CASSYNPVGGHSNQPQHF. The DNA for the CDR3 is TGTGCCAGCAGTTATAATCCGGTGGGAGGACATAGCAATCAGCCCCAGCATTTT.

This chain connects TRBV4-2 to TRBJ1-2; weak D call: TRBD1 (5 bases). Per the germline V gene, CDR1 is LGHNA and CDR2 is YNFKEQ. The CDR3 has 15 amino acids. The germline V and J ends were trimmed by 0 bases and 5 bases, with 13 bases remaining between them. CDR3 in amino acids: CASSQDRGVLYGYTF. As DNA, the CDR3 is TGTGCCAGCAGCCAAGATCGGGGGGTTTTGTATGGCTACACCTTC.

In this sample, this clonotype turned up many times. This sequence joins TRBV6-2 or TRBV6-3 and TRBJ2-1, with TRBD2 identical over 16 bases. The trim removed 7 bases at V and 9 bases at J, leaving 12 bases unmatched. CDR1 and CDR2 from the germline V gene are MNHEY and SVGEGT. The CDR3 has 17 residues. The CDR3 DNA sequence: TGTGCCAGCACCCTGGGACTAGCGGGAGGGCTAGGGACTGAGCAGTTCTTC. Amino acid sequence: CASTLGLAGGLGTEQFF.

The chain joins TRBV28 to TRBJ2-1; D perhaps matches TRBD1 (6 bases). V lost 7 bases and J lost 4, with 11 bases in between. CDR3 length equals 13 residues. CDR1 MDHEN and CDR2 SYDVKM come from the germline V gene. CDR3 residues: CASIPRGYNEQFF. The DNA for the CDR3 is TGTGCCAGCATCCCTAGGGGGTACAATGAGCAGTTCTTC.

This clonotype was observed at least ten times. The chain recombines TRBV7-6 with TRBJ2-1; perhaps TRBD1 as D (5 bases). This CDR3 is built from 12 residues. Germline CDR1 and CDR2: SGHVS and FNYEAQ. Trimming took off 1 base at V and 8 bases at J, with 6 bases between the two ends. The CDR3 DNA follows: TGTGCCAGCAGCTTAGGGGGCGATGAGCAGTTCTTC. Protein: CASSLGGDEQFF.

Many counts were recorded for this clonotype. The chain has TRBV7-6 and TRBJ2-3; D is undetermined. The V end lost 2 bases, the J end lost 6 bases, and 18 bases lay between the germline ends. The CDR3 runs 16 residues. Germline assignment: CDR1 SGHVS and CDR2 FNYEAQ. CDR3 nucleotides: TGTGCCAGCAGCTTAATGACCCCCACCCTCGATGATACGCAGTATTTT. It encodes CASSLMTPTLDDTQYF. Looking up the rest from reference TRBV7-6 and TRBJ2-3 gives the full variable domain: GAGVSQSPRYKVTKRGQDVALRCDPISGHVSLYWYRQALGQGPEFLTYFNYEAQQDKSGLPNDRFSAERPEGSISTLTIQRTEQRDSAMYRCASSLMTPTLDDTQYFGPGTRLTVL.